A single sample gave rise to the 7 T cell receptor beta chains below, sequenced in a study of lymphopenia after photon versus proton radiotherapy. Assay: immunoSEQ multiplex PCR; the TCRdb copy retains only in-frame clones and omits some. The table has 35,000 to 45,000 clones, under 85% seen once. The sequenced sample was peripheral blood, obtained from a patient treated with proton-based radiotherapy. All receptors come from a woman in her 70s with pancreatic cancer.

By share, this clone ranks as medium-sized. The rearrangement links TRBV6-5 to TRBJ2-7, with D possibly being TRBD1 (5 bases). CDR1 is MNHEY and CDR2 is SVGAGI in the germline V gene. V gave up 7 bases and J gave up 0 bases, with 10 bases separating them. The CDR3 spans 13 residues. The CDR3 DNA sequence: TGTGCCAGCACCAGGGCAAACTCCTACGAGCAGTACTTC. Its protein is CASTRANSYEQYF.

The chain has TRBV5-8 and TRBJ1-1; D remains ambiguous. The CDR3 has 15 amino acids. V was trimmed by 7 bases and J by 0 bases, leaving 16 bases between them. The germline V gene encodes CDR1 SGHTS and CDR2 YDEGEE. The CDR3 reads CASPTDKILNTEAFF. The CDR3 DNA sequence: TGTGCCAGCCCCACCGATAAAATATTGAACACTGAAGCTTTCTTT. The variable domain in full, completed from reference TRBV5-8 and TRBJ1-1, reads EAGVTQSPTHLIKTRGQQATLRCSPISGHTSVYWYQQALGLGLQFLLWYDEGEERNRGNFPPRFSGRQFPNYSSELNVNALELEDSALYLCASPTDKILNTEAFFGQGTRLTVV.

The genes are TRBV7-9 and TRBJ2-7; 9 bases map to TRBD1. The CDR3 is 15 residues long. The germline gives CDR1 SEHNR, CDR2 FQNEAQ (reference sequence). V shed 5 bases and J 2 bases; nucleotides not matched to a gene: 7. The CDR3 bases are TGTGCCAGCAGCAAACCGGGACAGGGAACCTACGAGCAGTACTTC. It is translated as CASSKPGQGTYEQYF.

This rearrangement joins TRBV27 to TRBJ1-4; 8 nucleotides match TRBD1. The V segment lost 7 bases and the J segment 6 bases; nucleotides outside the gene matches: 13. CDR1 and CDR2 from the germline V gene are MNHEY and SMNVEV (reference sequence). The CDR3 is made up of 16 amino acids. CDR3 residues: CASKSSFGTGYEKLFF. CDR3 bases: TGTGCCAGCAAATCCAGTTTCGGGACAGGATATGAAAAACTGTTTTTT.

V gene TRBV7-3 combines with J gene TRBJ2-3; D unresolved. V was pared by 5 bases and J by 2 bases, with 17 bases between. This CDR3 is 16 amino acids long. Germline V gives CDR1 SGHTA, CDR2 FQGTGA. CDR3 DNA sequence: TGTGCCAGCAGCCTCTGGGGTGGCAGCCTCACAGATACGCAGTATTTT. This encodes CASSLWGGSLTDTQYF.

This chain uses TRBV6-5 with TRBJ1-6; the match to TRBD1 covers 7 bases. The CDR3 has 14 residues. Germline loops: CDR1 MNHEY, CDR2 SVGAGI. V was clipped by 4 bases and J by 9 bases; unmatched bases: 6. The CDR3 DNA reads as TGTGCCAGCAGTTCCACAGGGGCCTCTTCACCCCTCCACTTT. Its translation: CASSSTGASSPLHF.

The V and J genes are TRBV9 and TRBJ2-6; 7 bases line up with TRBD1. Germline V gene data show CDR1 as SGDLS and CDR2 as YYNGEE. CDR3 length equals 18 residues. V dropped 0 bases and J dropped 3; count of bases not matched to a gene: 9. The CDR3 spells CASSVGYRGEGGANVLTF. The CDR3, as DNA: TGTGCCAGCAGCGTAGGTTACAGGGGAGAGGGTGGGGCCAACGTCCTGACTTTC.